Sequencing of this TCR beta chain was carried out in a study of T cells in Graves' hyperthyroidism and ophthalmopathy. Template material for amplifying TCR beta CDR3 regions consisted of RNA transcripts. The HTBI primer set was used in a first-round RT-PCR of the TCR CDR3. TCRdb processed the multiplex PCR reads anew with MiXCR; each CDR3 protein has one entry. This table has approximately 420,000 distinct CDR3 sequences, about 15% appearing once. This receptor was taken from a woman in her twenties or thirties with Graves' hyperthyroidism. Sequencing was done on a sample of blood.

The CDR3 bases are TGTGCCAGCAGCCACTGGGACTCTGGAAACACCATATATTTT. Protein sequence: CASSHWDSGNTIYF. The V call is TRBV14, the J call TRBJ1-3; no definite D call. The germline V gene encodes CDR1 SGHDN and CDR2 FVKESK. The CDR3 spans 14 residues. V was clipped by 3 bases and J by 0 bases, with 6 bases between them.